This T cell receptor (beta chain) was obtained from a study of cytomegalovirus exposure and HLA in healthy donors. The PCR ran on 60 Vbeta and 13 Jbeta primers. TCRdb keeps only in-frame clones here, not all; method: immunoSEQ multiplex PCR. In total, the table holds 100,000 to 150,000 clones. The V end was cut by 1 base, the J end by 2 bases, with 9 bases between. This CDR3 contains 15 residues. Per the germline V gene, CDR1 is LGHNA and CDR2 is YSLEER. Sequenced sample: PBMCs. The TCR comes from a woman aged 40 to 50 in good health and CMV-seronegative. The V gene is TRBV4-3, the J gene TRBJ1-3; D uncertain. As DNA, the CDR3 is TGCGCCAGCAGCCAAGCTACAGTAGCTGGAAACACCATATATTTT. This codes for CASSQATVAGNTIYF.